The T cell receptor beta chain under discussion was sequenced for a study of control samples from healthy donors and cancer patients. Measured with immunoSEQ multiplex PCR; TCRdb has only the in-frame clones, and not every one. This table has roughly 3,600 clones, approximately 77% appearing once. The CDR3 loop spans 15 amino acids. Trimming removed 6 bases at V and 2 bases at J, with 15 bases between. CDR1 MNHEY and CDR2 SMNVEV come from the germline V gene (reference sequence). The rearrangement joins TRBV27 to TRBJ2-3; D gene unclear. The source of this sequence is a female donor with melanoma. Sequenced sample: formalin-fixed, paraffin-embedded tissue. The CDR3, as DNA: TGTGCCAGCAGCCCAAACTTCCTCTACACAGATACGCAGTATTTT. It encodes CASSPNFLYTDTQYF.